This T cell receptor (beta chain) was recovered during a study of human T cells and chemical hapten exposure. As for the study in general: Patients having alopecia areata, totalis or universalis were mostly female. Study-level findings and limits: DPC sensitization produced no change in TCRs with frequency above 1 in 1000.

Indicated time point: pre-sensitization, week 0. The sample's treatment: therapeutic diphenylcyclopropenone sensitization with weekly scalp DPC. Prior to each patch test being applied, blood was drawn. The CDR3 runs 17 residues. CDR1 is SGHNT, CDR2 YYREEE, per germline (reference sequence). Trimming took 0 bases from V and 0 from J, leaving 13 bases between them. TCRdb used MiXCR to reprocess the RACE reads, holding one entry per CDR3 protein. The sample comprises about 350,000 distinct CDR3 sequences, about 5.4% of which are singletons, and more than 8% rests with the top ten. This clonotype has at least ten counts. Its antigen remains unknown.

This chain uses TRBV5-4 with TRBJ1-5; D gene uncertain. Source: whole blood, taken in connection with sensitization to the hapten diphenylcyclopropenone (DPC). This clonotype originated in a woman aged 18-29 years with alopecia areata. Some clones in this sample may be carry-over from other donors' samples. CDR3 protein: CASSLVSGYYSNQPQHF. CDR3 in DNA: TGTGCCAGCAGCTTGGTGTCGGGTTATTATAGCAATCAGCCCCAGCATTTT.